This T cell receptor beta chain comes out of a study of cytomegalovirus exposure and HLA in healthy donors. Germline assignment: CDR1 MNHNY and CDR2 SVGAGI (reference sequence). Trimming stripped 6 bases from V and 2 bases from J, with 15 bases between. The CDR3 is made up of 15 amino acids. PCR primers comprised 60 Vbeta and 13 Jbeta primers. Profiled with immunoSEQ multiplex PCR; TCRdb holds only in-frame clones, not every one. The sample records roughly 140,000 clones, approximately 78% being singletons. This sequence was found in a woman aged 40-49 years in good health and CMV-seropositive. The chain links TRBV6-6 to TRBJ2-3; no definite D call. Sequenced input: PBMCs. The CDR3 sequence is CASSQIAGSTDTQYF. CDR3 DNA: TGTGCCAGCAGCCAAATAGCTGGTTCCACAGATACGCAGTATTTT.